This T cell receptor beta chain is drawn from a study of cytomegalovirus exposure and HLA in healthy donors. The PCR ran on 60 Vbeta and 13 Jbeta primers. TCRdb's table, derived via immunoSEQ multiplex PCR, lists solely in-frame clones and lacks some. The table shows 85,000 to 100,000 clones, with 55% to 75% occurring only once. There are many counts of this clone. The CDR3 spans 14 residues. Germline CDR1 and CDR2: MNHEY and SMNVEV (reference sequence). J gave up 3 bases and V 5 bases, and 4 bases lay outside the gene matches. The chain joins TRBV27 to TRBJ2-1; 7 bases are a match to TRBD1. This clonotype was sampled from a man aged 60 to 69 in good health and CMV-seronegative. The material sequenced was PBMCs. The CDR3 sequence is CASSPGQFYNEQFF. The CDR3 nucleotides read TGTGCCAGCAGTCCGGGACAGTTCTACAATGAGCAGTTCTTC.